Listed here are 24 T cell receptor beta chains from one sample, sequenced in a study of blood T cell repertoires in COVID-19. Repertoires were generated with immunoSEQ multiplex PCR, while TCRdb's copy carries only in-frame clones and drops some. The sample shows roughly 150,000 clones, around 89% of them seen only once. The sample consisted of peripheral blood. Receptor source: a man in his 60s with acute or convalescent COVID-19.

This clone has only a few counts. The J gene is TRBJ2-7, the V gene TRBV5-4, with a tentative D call TRBD1 (5 bases). Trimming took off 4 bases at V and 5 bases at J, with 13 bases between the two ends. The CDR3 extends over 13 amino acids. Germline V lookup: CDR1 SGHNT, CDR2 YYREEE (reference sequence). The DNA of the CDR3 is TGTGCCAGCAGCGATGTTGGGGCCCACGAGCAGTACTTC. It yields the protein CASSDVGAHEQYF. Complete variable domain (other parts from reference TRBV5-4 and TRBJ2-7): ETGVTQSPTHLIKTRGQQVTLRCSSQSGHNTVSWYQQALGQGPQFIFQYYREEENGRGNFPPRFSGLQFPNYSSELNVNALELDDSALYLCASSDVGAHEQYFGPGTRLTVT.

This rearrangement joins TRBV24-1 to TRBJ1-5, with D hard to call. The CDR3 is made up of 16 amino acids. Germline lookup yields CDR1 KGHDR and CDR2 SFDVKD. V dropped 4 bases and J dropped 0 bases, with 12 bases sitting between them. CDR3 in DNA: TGTGCCACCAGTGACCAGGACTCCCGTAGCAATCAGCCCCAGCATTTT. Amino acids: CATSDQDSRSNQPQHF.

V usage is TRBV6-1 and J usage is TRBJ2-3; 10 bases fit TRBD2. V lost 2 bases and J lost 5; bases outside the gene matches: 1. The CDR3 extends over 14 amino acids. Germline-derived CDR1 and CDR2 are MNHNS and SASEGT. The CDR3 protein is CASSELAGGDTQYF. CDR3 nucleotides: TGTGCCAGCAGTGAATTAGCGGGGGGAGATACGCAGTATTTT.

The chain uses TRBV7-8 and TRBJ2-5; tentatively, D is TRBD2 (5 bases). The CDR3 has 15 residues. V lost 1 base, J lost 5 bases, and 14 bases lay in between. From germline, CDR1 is SGHVS and CDR2 FQNEAQ. CDR3 DNA sequence: TGTGCCAGCAGCTTAGTCCGGGGTTCGCGGGAGACCCAGTACTTC. It encodes CASSLVRGSRETQYF.

This chain links TRBV4-1 with TRBJ1-5; D gene uncertain. The V and J ends lost 1 base and 4 bases respectively, with 5 bases between them. This CDR3 spans 13 amino acids. Germline-derived CDR1 and CDR2 are MGHRA and YSYEKL. In nucleotides, the CDR3 is TGCGCCAGCAGCCAAGGTCGGAATCAGCCCCAGCATTTT. Its translation is CASSQGRNQPQHF.

The chain couples TRBV5-6 to TRBJ1-2, with TRBD1 matching over 10 bases. The V gene end was trimmed by 5 bases and the J gene end by 6 bases; junction bases not matched to a gene: 4. Germline V gene data show CDR1 as SGHDT and CDR2 as YYEEEE. The CDR3 loop spans 13 amino acids. The CDR3 here is CASSPGTGDGYTF. Here the CDR3 DNA reads TGTGCCAGCAGTCCCGGGACAGGGGATGGCTACACCTTC.

This clone was counted between two and nine times. This chain connects TRBV19 to TRBJ1-2; TRBD1 matches 8 bases. CDR1 and CDR2 (germline): LNHDA, SQIVND (reference sequence). J was trimmed by 6 bases and V by 3 bases; bases with no gene match: 6. The CDR3 totals 14 residues. The CDR3 DNA follows: TGTGCCAGTAGTATTCTCGGGACAGGAGATGGCTACACCTTC. It yields the protein CASSILGTGDGYTF.

The chain couples TRBV2 to TRBJ2-2; 9 nucleotides match TRBD2. CDR1 is SNHLY and CDR2 is FYNNEI in the germline V gene. V was pared by 6 bases and J by 8 bases, with 7 bases of the junction left unmatched. This CDR3 is 14 amino acids long. The chain's CDR3 is CASSLAGIRGELFF. The CDR3 nucleotides read TGTGCCAGCAGCCTAGCGGGGATCCGAGGGGAGCTGTTTTTT.

This chain joins TRBV27 and TRBJ2-5; 10 bases align to TRBD1. V shed 7 bases and J 5 bases; nucleotides not matched to a gene: 10. Germline V lookup: CDR1 MNHEY, CDR2 SMNVEV (reference sequence). The CDR3 sequence is 15 residues long. The DNA of the CDR3 is TGTGCCAGCATGAGGACAGGGGGTGAGTTGGAGACCCAGTACTTC. Protein product: CASMRTGGELETQYF.

This clone has just one count. CDR3 residues: CASSQGLGNQPQHF. The CDR3 DNA sequence: TGTGCCAGCAGTCAGGGGTTGGGCAATCAGCCCCAGCATTTT. The V call is TRBV27, the J call TRBJ1-5, with D maybe TRBD1 (6 bases). V was trimmed by 5 bases and J by 2 bases, leaving 10 bases between them. Per germline, CDR1 MNHEY and CDR2 SMNVEV (reference sequence). This CDR3 is 14 amino acids long.

The chain links TRBV6-5 to TRBJ2-5; possible D gene TRBD1, 6 bases. CDR1 is MNHEY and CDR2 is SVGAGI in the germline V gene. V was trimmed by 7 bases and J by 5 bases, leaving 8 bases between them. There are 11 residues in the CDR3. This CDR3 is CASNRDETQYF. CDR3 nucleotides: TGTGCCAGCAACAGGGATGAGACCCAGTACTTC.

V and J are TRBV4-3 and TRBJ1-3, with 9 bases lining up with TRBD1. The CDR3 covers 18 residues. Germline CDR1 and CDR2: LGHNA and YSLEER. The V segment lost 6 bases and the J segment 2 bases; nucleotides outside the gene matches: 14. Here the CDR3 reads CASSLNPQGAQTGNTIYF. The CDR3 DNA reads as TGCGCCAGCAGTCTAAACCCACAGGGGGCGCAGACTGGAAACACCATATATTTT.

The chain combines TRBV12-3 or TRBV12-4 with TRBJ1-2; a possible D gene is TRBD1 (5 bases). CDR3 length equals 13 residues. V lost 8 bases to trimming and J lost 7 bases, with 17 bases between them. CDR3 loop: CASWNQGYGGYTF. The CDR3, as DNA: TGTGCCAGCTGGAATCAGGGATACGGTGGCTACACCTTC.

This clone has just one count. The chain employs TRBV5-5 and TRBJ1-2; D is ambiguous. V was shortened by 0 bases and J by 4 bases, with 16 bases between the two germline ends. The CDR3 has 16 amino acids. Germline loops: CDR1 SGHKS, CDR2 YYEKEE (reference sequence). This CDR3 is CASSLVVPGRRYGYTF. The CDR3 DNA is TGTGCCAGCAGCTTGGTGGTGCCAGGCAGACGCTATGGCTACACCTTC.

The chain uses TRBV10-2 and TRBJ1-2; TRBD1 agrees at 7 bases. CDR3 length equals 13 residues. Unmatched junction bases numbered 6, after V lost 8 bases and J lost 3 bases. The germline V gene encodes CDR1 WSHSY and CDR2 SAAADI. This CDR3 is CASSAGTDYGYTF. For the CDR3, the DNA is TGCGCCAGCTCGGCCGGGACAGACTATGGCTACACCTTC.

CDR3 nucleotide sequence: TGTGCCAGCAGCTTCGGACAGGGACTTCGTATCACTGAAGCTTTCTTT. This encodes CASSFGQGLRITEAFF. The chain carries TRBV5-6 and TRBJ1-1; 8 bases align to TRBD1. Trimming took 2 bases from V and 4 from J; bases not matched to a gene: 10. CDR3 length: 16 amino acids. From germline, CDR1 is SGHDT and CDR2 YYEEEE.

The chain is built from TRBV5-1 and TRBJ2-4, with D possibly matching TRBD2 (6 bases). V gave up 0 bases and J gave up 2 bases, with 9 bases separating them. CDR1 is SGHRS and CDR2 is YFSETQ in the germline V gene. This CDR3 has 15 amino acids. CDR3 region: CASSLVAGSKNIQYF. In DNA form, the CDR3 reads TGCGCCAGCAGCTTGGTGGCGGGATCCAAAAACATTCAGTACTTC.

The genes are TRBV6-5 and TRBJ2-7, with 7 bases matching TRBD2. V shed 0 bases, J shed 6 bases, and the junction held 2 bases outside the gene matches. CDR1 MNHEY and CDR2 SVGAGI come from the germline V gene. The CDR3 totals 13 residues. CDR3 sequence reads: CASSYSGEGEQYF. The CDR3 DNA sequence: TGTGCCAGCAGTTACTCGGGGGAGGGCGAGCAGTACTTC.

The chain joins TRBV5-6 to TRBJ1-1; D remains ambiguous. This CDR3 has 16 residues. Per germline, CDR1 SGHDT and CDR2 YYEEEE. The ends were cut back, 0 bases at V and 1 base at J, with 13 bases in the middle. The CDR3 DNA sequence: TGTGCCAGCAGCTTGGTTGGCGCAGGTCAGAACACTGAAGCTTTCTTT. Protein: CASSLVGAGQNTEAFF.

The V gene is TRBV10-2, the J gene TRBJ2-7; tentatively, D is TRBD2 (5 bases). The CDR3 loop spans 13 amino acids. Trimming left V 7 bases short and J 2 bases short, with 12 bases between. Germline V gene sequence: CDR1 WSHSY, CDR2 SAAADI. The CDR3: CASIGGSTYEQYF. In DNA form, the CDR3 reads TGCGCCAGCATCGGAGGTTCTACCTACGAGCAGTACTTC.

This clone came up a few times. The chain joins TRBV19 to TRBJ2-5; the D is unclear. V gave up 4 bases and J gave up 3 bases, with 9 bases separating them. CDR3 length equals 13 residues. Germline V CDR1 and CDR2: LNHDA, SQIVND (reference sequence). CDR3 in DNA: TGTGCCAGTAGTACTCGCTATAAAGAGACCCAGTACTTC. Translating gives CASSTRYKETQYF.

CDR3 sequence: CASSIEVRTGGYTF. CDR3 nucleotide sequence: TGTGCCAGTAGTATAGAGGTCCGAACTGGTGGCTACACCTTC. The J gene is TRBJ1-2, the V gene TRBV19; D ambiguous. V was trimmed by 0 bases and J by 7 bases, leaving 12 bases between them. The germline V gene has CDR1 LNHDA and CDR2 SQIVND (reference sequence). There are 14 residues in the CDR3.

This chain connects TRBV5-1 to TRBJ2-7; 11 positions match TRBD1. CDR3 size: 13 residues. After removal of 5 bases from V and 3 bases from J, the junction contained 1 base not matched to a gene. Germline CDR1 and CDR2: SGHRS and YFSETQ. DNA for the CDR3: TGCGCCAGCAGGGGGACAGGGGGCTACGAGCAGTACTTC. Its protein product is CASRGTGGYEQYF. Drawing the rest from reference TRBV5-1 and TRBJ2-7, the complete variable domain is KAGVTQTPRYLIKTRGQQVTLSCSPISGHRSVSWYQQTPGQGLQFLFEYFSETQRNKGNFPGRFSGRQFSNSRSEMNVSTLELGDSALYLCASRGTGGYEQYFGPGTRLTVT.

This clone was seen once. This chain uses TRBV30 with TRBJ1-4, with D possibly being TRBD1 (5 bases). Trimming removed 0 bases at V and 6 bases at J, with 20 bases between. This CDR3 has 17 amino acids. Looked up from germline, CDR1 is GTSNPN and CDR2 is SVGIG (reference sequence). DNA of the CDR3: TGTGCCTGGAGTGTACGCCCTAGGGGCCTAGATGATGAAAAACTGTTTTTT. It is translated as CAWSVRPRGLDDEKLFF.